This T cell receptor beta chain was profiled in a study of regulatory and conventional T cells in RAG deficiency. Repertoires were generated with immunoSEQ multiplex PCR, while TCRdb's copy carries only in-frame clones and drops some. The sample includes approximately 48,000 clones, 85% to 90% of them seen just once. Blood CD4+ CD25-low CD127-high conventional T cells supplied the genomic DNA template. CDR1 MNHEY and CDR2 SVGAGI come from the germline V gene. The V and J ends lost 6 bases and 3 bases, in that order; junction bases with no gene match: 10. The CDR3 extends over 15 amino acids. This sample was also put to use in a study of regulatory T cells. From that report: Primers: 52 TRBV forward and 13 TRBJ reverse.

This TCR was recovered from a human donor in good health. Sample: CD4+ effector T cells sorted from blood. The rearrangement links TRBV6-5 to TRBJ2-7, with 8 bases matching TRBD2. The CDR3 nucleotides are TGTGCCAGCAGCGCAAATCCGGGACTAGTCTACGAGCAGTACTTC. Protein product: CASSANPGLVYEQYF.